This T cell receptor (beta chain) was sequenced during a study of blood T cell repertoires in COVID-19. On the study more broadly: Researchers got acute and convalescent COVID-19 samples from the United States, Italy and Spain.

Enrolment of Seattle patients took place during active infection, and they were followed longitudinally. In the original processing: Researchers report that nucleated cell counts were estimated from reference gene primer amplification. Only in-frame clones appear in the TCRdb table, and some are missing; sequencing was by immunoSEQ multiplex PCR. V and J calls and clone size are copied from that table; D and trimming were computed from the DNA. This sample has about 270,000 clones, with 70% to 90% found just once. This clonotype was obtained from a woman between 70 and 85 years old with COVID-19, enrolled during active disease. The sequenced sample consisted of peripheral blood.

The CDR3 nucleotides read TGTGCCAGCAGCTCAAACAGGGTCGGTCAGCCCCAGCATTTT. This translates into CASSSNRVGQPQHF. This sequence joins TRBV7-2 and TRBJ1-5, with D possibly TRBD1 on 6 matching bases. The CDR3 loop spans 14 amino acids. Trimming shortened V by 4 bases and J by 6 bases, and 13 bases separated the two germline ends. Germline CDR1 SGHTA, CDR2 FQGNSA. The full variable domain, in which reference TRBV7-2 and TRBJ1-5 provide the parts outside the CDR3, is GAGVSQSPSNKVTEKGKDVELRCDPISGHTALYWYRQSLGQGLEFLIYFQGNSAPDKSGLPSDRFSAERTGGSVSTLTIQRTQQEDSAVYLCASSSNRVGQPQHFGDGTRLSIL.